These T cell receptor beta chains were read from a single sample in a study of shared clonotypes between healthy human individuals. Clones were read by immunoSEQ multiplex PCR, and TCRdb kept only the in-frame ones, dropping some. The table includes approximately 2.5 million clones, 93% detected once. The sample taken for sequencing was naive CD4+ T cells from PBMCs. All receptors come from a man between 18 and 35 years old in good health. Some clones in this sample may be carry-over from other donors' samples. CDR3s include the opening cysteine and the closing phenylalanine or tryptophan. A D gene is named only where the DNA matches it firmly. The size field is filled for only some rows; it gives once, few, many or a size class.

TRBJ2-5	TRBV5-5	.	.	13	TGTGCCAGCAGCTTCCGAGCGGAAGAGACCCAGTACTTC	CASSFRAEETQYF
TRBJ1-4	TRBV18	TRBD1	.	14	TGTGCCAGCTCACGTGGGACAGGGAATGAAAAACTGTTTTTT	CASSRGTGNEKLFF
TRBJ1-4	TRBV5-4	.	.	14	TGTGCCAGCAGCTTGGCCTCAACTAATGAAAAACTGTTTTTT	CASSLASTNEKLFF
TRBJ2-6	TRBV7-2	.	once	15	TGTGCCAGCAGCCCCCAGTTGAGTGGGGCCAACGTCCTGACTTTC	CASSPQLSGANVLTF
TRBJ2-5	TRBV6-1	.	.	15	TGTGCCAGCAGTGAAGACAGCTATTTACAAGAGACCCAGTACTTC	CASSEDSYLQETQYF
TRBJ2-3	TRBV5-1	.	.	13	TGCGCCAGCAGCTGGACTAAGACAGATACGCAGTATTTT	CASSWTKTDTQYF
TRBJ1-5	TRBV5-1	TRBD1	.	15	TGCGCCAGCAGTTTTGCCGGGACAGGGGGTCAGCCCCAGCATTTT	CASSFAGTGGQPQHF
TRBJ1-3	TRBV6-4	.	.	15	TGTGCCAGCAGGGTAGAGGCCACCCCTGGAAACACCATATATTTT	CASRVEATPGNTIYF
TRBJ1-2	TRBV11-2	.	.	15	TGTGCCAGCAGCTCTATACGGGGAGAGACTCGTGGCTACACCTTC	CASSSIRGETRGYTF
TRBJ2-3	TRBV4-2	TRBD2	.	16	TGTGCCAGCAGCCAAGCTCGGGTAGCGGGGCCAGATACGCAGTATTTT	CASSQARVAGPDTQYF
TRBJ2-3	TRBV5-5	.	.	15	TGTGCCAGCAGCTGGCAGGGACGAAACACAGATACGCAGTATTTT	CASSWQGRNTDTQYF
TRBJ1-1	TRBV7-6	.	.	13	TGTGCCAGCAGCAGACAGTCTAACACTGAAGCTTTCTTT	CASSRQSNTEAFF
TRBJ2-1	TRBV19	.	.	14	TGTGCCAGTAGTGCAGGGACTCACTACAATGAGCAGTTCTTC	CASSAGTHYNEQFF
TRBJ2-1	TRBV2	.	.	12	TGTGCCAGCAGGACCGCTAGCAGGGAGCAGTTCTTC	CASRTASREQFF
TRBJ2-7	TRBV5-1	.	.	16	TGCGCCAGCAGCTTGGGAGGTTCCGGGGACGAATACGAGCAGTACTTC	CASSLGGSGDEYEQYF
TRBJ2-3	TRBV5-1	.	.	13	TGCGCCAGCAGCCCGGAAGTCCGGGATACGCAGTATTTT	CASSPEVRDTQYF
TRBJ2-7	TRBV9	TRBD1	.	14	TGTGCCAGCAGCGTCGGGACAGGAATCTACGAGCAGTACTTC	CASSVGTGIYEQYF
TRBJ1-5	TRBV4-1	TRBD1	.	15	TGCGCCAGCAGCCACATAGGACAGGGTAGTCAGCCCCAGCATTTT	CASSHIGQGSQPQHF
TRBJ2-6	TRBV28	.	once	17	TGTGCCATCCAAGGACGGGCAGGATCATCTGGGGCCAACGTCCTGACTTTC	CAIQGRAGSSGANVLTF
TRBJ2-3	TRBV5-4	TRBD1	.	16	TGTGCCAGCACTCAGGACAGGTACCGACAGGCAGATACGCAGTATTTT	CASTQDRYRQADTQYF
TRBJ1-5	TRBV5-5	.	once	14	TGTGCCAGCAGCTTGGGAAGGGCCAATCAGCCCCAGCATTTT	CASSLGRANQPQHF
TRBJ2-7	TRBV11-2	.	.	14	TGTGCCAGCAGCGGCCGGAGGACCCCGTACGAGCAGTACTTC	CASSGRRTPYEQYF
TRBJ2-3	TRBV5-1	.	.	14	TGCGCCAGCAGCTTGTTACGTTCCGCAGATACGCAGTATTTT	CASSLLRSADTQYF
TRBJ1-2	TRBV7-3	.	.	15	TGTGCCAGCAGCCCACGGACAGAATTTAACTATGGCTACACCTTC	CASSPRTEFNYGYTF
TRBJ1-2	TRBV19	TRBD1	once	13	TGTGCCAGTGCCCGGGACAGGACCTATGGCTACACCTTC	CASARDRTYGYTF
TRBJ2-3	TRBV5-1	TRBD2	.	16	TGCGCCAGCAGCCCGCAGTTAGCGGGAGTCACAGATACGCAGTATTTT	CASSPQLAGVTDTQYF
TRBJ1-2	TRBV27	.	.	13	TGTGCCAGCAGTTCCTCAGCCAGGGATGGCTACACCTTC	CASSSSARDGYTF
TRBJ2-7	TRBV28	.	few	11	TGTGCCAGCAGTCGGACCTACGAGCAGTACTTC	CASSRTYEQYF
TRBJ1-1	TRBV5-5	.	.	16	TGTGCCAGCAGCCGCCTCAACGTGGGTGCTAACACTGAAGCTTTCTTT	CASSRLNVGANTEAFF
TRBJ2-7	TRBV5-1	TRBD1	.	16	TGCGCCAGCAGCTTCGCCAGGACAGGGCGCGACTACGAGCAGTACTTC	CASSFARTGRDYEQYF
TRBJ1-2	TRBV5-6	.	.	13	TGTGCCAGCAGCTTTAGTTGGTTTAATGGCTACACCTTC	CASSFSWFNGYTF
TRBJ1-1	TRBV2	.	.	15	TGTGCCACTACAGGCCTCAAAATAGGGGGCACTGAAGCTTTCTTT	CATTGLKIGGTEAFF
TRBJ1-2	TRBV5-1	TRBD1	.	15	TGCGCCAGCAGCCCCGGGCCGGGACAGAACTATGGCTACACCTTC	CASSPGPGQNYGYTF
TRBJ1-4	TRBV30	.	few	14	TGTGCCTGGAATAGGCGGACAACTAATGAAAAACTGTTTTTT	CAWNRRTTNEKLFF
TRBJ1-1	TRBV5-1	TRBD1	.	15	TGCGCCAGCAGCTTGGCCGGGCAGGGGGCGGCGGAAGCTTTCTTT	CASSLAGQGAAEAFF
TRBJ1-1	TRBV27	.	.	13	TGTGCCAGCAGTTTGCAGACGAACACTGAAGCTTTCTTT	CASSLQTNTEAFF
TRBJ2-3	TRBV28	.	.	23	TGTGCCAGCAGTTTATCGGCGTATAGAACTAAGGACAGGGAGGGGTACCGCACAGATACGCAGTATTTT	CASSLSAYRTKDREGYRTDTQYF
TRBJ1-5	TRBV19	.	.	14	TGTGCCACCTCGGACCGTATAAGAAATCAGCCCCAGCATTTT	CATSDRIRNQPQHF
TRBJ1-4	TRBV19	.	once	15	TGTGCCAGTCGACCGGGACAAGCAACTAATGAAAAACTGTTTTTT	CASRPGQATNEKLFF
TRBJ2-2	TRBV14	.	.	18	TGTGCCAGCAGCCAAGAACGGTCGGGTGGCAGGGGCACCGGGGAGCTGTTTTTT	CASSQERSGGRGTGELFF
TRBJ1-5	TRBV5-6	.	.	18	TGTGCCAGCAGCTGGGGGGGTGTGTTGGTGAATAGCAATCAGCCCCAGCATTTT	CASSWGGVLVNSNQPQHF
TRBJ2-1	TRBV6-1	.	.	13	TGTGCCAGCAGTGCAAGCTCCTACAATGAGCAGTTCTTC	CASSASSYNEQFF
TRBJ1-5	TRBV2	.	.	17	TGTGCCAGCAGTGAAGCCTACGGGTCTAATAGCAATCAGCCCCAGCATTTT	CASSEAYGSNSNQPQHF
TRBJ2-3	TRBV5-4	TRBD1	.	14	TGTGCCAGCAGCCTTGACAGGGTTGGAGATACGCAGTATTTT	CASSLDRVGDTQYF
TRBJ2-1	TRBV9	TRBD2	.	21	TGTGCCAGCAGCGTCTCCCCCCCGGGGCTAGCGGAACCCCATAAAAACAATGAGCAGTTCTTC	CASSVSPPGLAEPHKNNEQFF
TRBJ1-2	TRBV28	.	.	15	TGTGCCAGCAGCCCGATCCATAGGGGTAACTATGGCTACACCTTC	CASSPIHRGNYGYTF
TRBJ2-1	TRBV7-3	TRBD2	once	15	TGTGCCAGCAGCGAAAGTAGCGGGAGTCTCAATGAGCAGTTCTTC	CASSESSGSLNEQFF
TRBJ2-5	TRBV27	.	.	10	TGTGCCAGCAGTCTTGAGACCCAGTACTTC	CASSLETQYF
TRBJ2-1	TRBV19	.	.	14	TGTGCCAGTAGTCCGGCTCGCGGATGGAATGAGCAGTTCTTC	CASSPARGWNEQFF
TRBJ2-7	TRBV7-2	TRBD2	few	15	TGTGCCAGCAGCTTAAGGACTAGCGGGAGCTACGAGCAGTACTTC	CASSLRTSGSYEQYF
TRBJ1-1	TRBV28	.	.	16	TGTGCCAGCAGCCCCTCGGGTCTGGCGGCCCACACTGAAGCTTTCTTT	CASSPSGLAAHTEAFF
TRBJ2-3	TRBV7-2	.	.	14	TGTGCCAGCAGCTTGGGCCCGGGCACAGATACGCAGTATTTT	CASSLGPGTDTQYF
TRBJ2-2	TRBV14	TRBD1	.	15	TGTGCCAGCAGCAGAAGGACAGGTGGAACCGGGGAGCTGTTTTTT	CASSRRTGGTGELFF
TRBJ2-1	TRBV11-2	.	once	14	TGTGCCAGCAGCTTAGATCACTCGTACAATGAGCAGTTCTTC	CASSLDHSYNEQFF
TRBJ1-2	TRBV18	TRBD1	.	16	TGTGCCAGCTCACAGGGACAGGGGGCCTCGAACTATGGCTACACCTTC	CASSQGQGASNYGYTF
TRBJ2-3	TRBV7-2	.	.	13	TGTGCCAGCAGCCAACAGACTGCAGATACGCAGTATTTT	CASSQQTADTQYF
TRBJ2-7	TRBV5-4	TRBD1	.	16	TGTGCCAGCAGCTTGGGAGGACAGGGGTCAACCTACGAGCAGTACTTC	CASSLGGQGSTYEQYF
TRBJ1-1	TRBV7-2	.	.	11	TGTGCCAGCAGCCGACCGGAGCCCACTTTCTTT	CASSRPEPTFF
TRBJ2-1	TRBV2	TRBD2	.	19	TGTGCCAGCAGTGAACTTAGGACTAGCGGGTTCTCCATAACCAATGAGCAGTTCTTC	CASSELRTSGFSITNEQFF
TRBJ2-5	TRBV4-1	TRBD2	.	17	TGCGCCAGCAGCCAGGGACTAGCGGGAGGGCTCGTCGAGACCCAGTACTTC	CASSQGLAGGLVETQYF